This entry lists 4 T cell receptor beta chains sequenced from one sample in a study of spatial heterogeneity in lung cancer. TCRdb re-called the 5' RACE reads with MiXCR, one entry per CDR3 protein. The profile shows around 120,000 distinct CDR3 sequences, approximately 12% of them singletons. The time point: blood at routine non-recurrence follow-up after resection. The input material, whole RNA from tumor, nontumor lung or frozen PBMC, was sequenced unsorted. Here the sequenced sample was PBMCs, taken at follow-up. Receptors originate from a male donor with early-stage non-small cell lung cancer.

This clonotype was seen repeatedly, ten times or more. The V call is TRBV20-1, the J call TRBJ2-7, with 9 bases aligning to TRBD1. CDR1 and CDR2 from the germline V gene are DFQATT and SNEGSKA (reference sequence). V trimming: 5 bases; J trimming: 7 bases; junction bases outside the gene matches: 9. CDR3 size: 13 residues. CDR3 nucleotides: TGCAGTGCTGCGACAGGGGGTTGGTTAGAGCAGTACTTC. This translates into CSAATGGWLEQYF.

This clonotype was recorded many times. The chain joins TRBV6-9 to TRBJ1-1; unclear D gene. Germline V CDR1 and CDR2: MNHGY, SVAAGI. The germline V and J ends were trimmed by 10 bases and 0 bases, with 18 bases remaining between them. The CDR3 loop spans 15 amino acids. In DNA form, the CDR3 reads TGTGCCACGAATCCCACGGCAGGAATGAACACTGAAGCTTTCTTT. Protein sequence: CATNPTAGMNTEAFF.

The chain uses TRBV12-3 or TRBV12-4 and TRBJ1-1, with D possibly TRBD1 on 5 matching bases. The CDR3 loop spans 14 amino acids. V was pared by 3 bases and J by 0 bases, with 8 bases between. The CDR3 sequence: CASSFQGLNTEAFF. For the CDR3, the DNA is TGTGCCAGCAGTTTTCAGGGCCTGAACACTGAAGCTTTCTTT.

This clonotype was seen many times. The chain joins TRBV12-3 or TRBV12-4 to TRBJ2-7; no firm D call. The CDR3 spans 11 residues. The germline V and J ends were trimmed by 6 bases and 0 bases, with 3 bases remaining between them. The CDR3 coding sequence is TGTGCCAGCAGCTTCTCCTACGAGCAGTACTTC. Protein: CASSFSYEQYF.